One and the same sample provided the 23 T cell receptor beta chains below, sequenced in a study of cytomegalovirus exposure and HLA in healthy donors. Primers for the PCR totalled 60 Vbeta and 13 Jbeta. Clones were sequenced by immunoSEQ multiplex PCR, and TCRdb holds only the in-frame ones, with some missing. The sample contains 130,000 or so clones, 70% to 85% of which appear only once. The sample consisted of PBMCs. The source of these receptors is a woman aged 35 to 49 in good health and CMV-seronegative.

V usage is TRBV15 and J usage is TRBJ2-1; TRBD1 might be the D (6 bases). Looked up from germline, CDR1 is LNHNV and CDR2 is YYDKDF (reference sequence). The CDR3 is 20 residues long. V was cut by 3 bases and J by 3 bases, with 27 bases left in between. CDR3 DNA: TGTGCCACCAGCAGGAACCTAAAACTGGACAGAAATGGGGACTACAATGAGCAGTTCTTC. Translated: CATSRNLKLDRNGDYNEQFF.

This chain links TRBV6-1 with TRBJ2-7; 9 bases line up with TRBD1. The junction had 9 bases not matched to a gene; V was cut back by 5 bases and J by 4 bases. The CDR3 runs to 15 residues. The germline gives CDR1 MNHNS, CDR2 SASEGT. The CDR3 is CASSPLTGGRYEQYF. The CDR3 region has the DNA TGTGCCAGCAGTCCTCTTACAGGGGGCAGGTACGAGCAGTACTTC.

J is TRBJ1-1 and V is TRBV28; TRBD1 matches at 11 bases. CDR3 length: 13 amino acids. After removal of 8 bases from V and 5 bases from J, the junction contained 4 bases not matched to a gene. CDR1 and CDR2 from the germline V gene are MDHEN and SYDVKM. For the CDR3, the DNA is TGTGCCAGCGGACAGGGGGCACAGACTGAAGCTTTCTTT. It specifies CASGQGAQTEAFF.

The chain couples TRBV28 to TRBJ2-7; 9 bases match TRBD2. Trimming cost V 8 bases and J 4 bases; bases outside gene matches: 12. The CDR3 runs to 15 residues. Germline values: CDR1 MDHEN, CDR2 SYDVKM. The DNA of the CDR3 is TGTGCCAGCTCCCAGCCAGCGGGAGGTTTTTACGAGCAGTACTTC. It encodes CASSQPAGGFYEQYF.

The chain recombines TRBV11-1 with TRBJ1-2, with 8 positions matching TRBD1. Trimming at V came to 4 bases and at J to 3 bases, leaving 1 base not matched to a gene. The CDR3 has 13 amino acids. Germline CDR1 reads SGHAT; CDR2 reads FQDESV (reference sequence). This CDR3 is CASSSGQDYGYTF. The CDR3 bases are TGTGCCAGCAGCTCGGGACAGGACTATGGCTACACCTTC.

The J gene is TRBJ2-7, the V gene TRBV27; 12 nucleotides agree with TRBD2. V shed 7 bases, J shed 3 bases, and the junction held 1 base outside the gene matches. CDR3 length: 13 residues. CDR1 is MNHEY, CDR2 SMNVEV, per germline (reference sequence). CDR3 protein: CASKLAGGYEQYF. CDR3 nucleotides: TGTGCCAGCAAACTAGCGGGGGGCTACGAGCAGTACTTC.

This clone was found a few times. V is TRBV4-3 and J is TRBJ2-1, with 8 bases identical to TRBD2. CDR1 and CDR2 (germline): LGHNA, YSLEER. V was pared by 2 bases and J by 3 bases, with 3 bases of the junction left unmatched. The CDR3 has 15 residues. The CDR3: CASSQRLAGYNEQFF. The CDR3 DNA reads TGCGCCAGCAGCCAACGCCTAGCGGGCTACAATGAGCAGTTCTTC.

This clone turned up a few times. The V gene is TRBV28, the J gene TRBJ2-3; D might be TRBD2 (5 bases). Trimming removed 5 bases from V and 5 bases from J, with 20 bases in between. The CDR3 runs to 16 residues. Germline CDR1 MDHEN, CDR2 SYDVKM. The CDR3: CASSPFFGGDGDTQYF. In DNA form, the CDR3 reads TGTGCCAGCAGTCCCTTCTTCGGAGGAGATGGAGATACGCAGTATTTT.

This clone was picked up one time. CDR3 loop: CASSFSVGDLINNEQFF. Here the CDR3 DNA reads TGTGCCAGCAGTTTCAGTGTTGGGGACTTAATTAACAATGAGCAGTTCTTC. This chain joins TRBV28 and TRBJ2-1; TRBD2 is a possible D gene (6 bases). Trimming shortened V by 3 bases and J by 5 bases, and 20 bases separated the two germline ends. The CDR3 sequence is 17 residues long. CDR1 MDHEN and CDR2 SYDVKM come from the germline V gene.

The chain is built from TRBV29-1 and TRBJ2-1; 8 nucleotides align to TRBD1. Losses at the gene ends were 6 bases for V and 9 bases for J; bases not matched to a gene: 19. CDR1 SQVTM and CDR2 ANQGSEA come from the germline V gene. The CDR3 length is 16 residues. CDR3 loop: CSVGTGYRSLISEQFF. In DNA form, the CDR3 reads TGCAGCGTCGGGACAGGTTATAGGTCCCTCATCAGTGAGCAGTTCTTC.

The V gene is TRBV6-4, the J gene TRBJ2-1, with D possibly TRBD1 on 6 matching bases. The germline V gene encodes CDR1 MRHNA and CDR2 SNTAGT. CDR3 size: 16 residues. Trimming removed 6 bases from V and 3 bases from J, with 18 bases in between. This chain's CDR3 is CASREPHRVNYNEQFF. In nucleotides, the CDR3 is TGTGCCAGCAGGGAACCGCACAGGGTTAACTACAATGAGCAGTTCTTC.

The chain carries TRBV7-2 and TRBJ2-6; 7 bases line up with TRBD1. V trimming: 2 bases; J trimming: 2 bases; junction bases outside the gene matches: 9. The germline V gene has CDR1 SGHTA and CDR2 FQGNSA. This CDR3 region has 18 residues. The CDR3 region is CASSLLPGTVTGANVLTF. In DNA, the CDR3 is TGTGCCAGCAGCTTATTACCCGGGACAGTAACTGGGGCCAACGTCCTGACTTTC. Full variable domain (rest looked up from reference TRBV7-2 and TRBJ2-6): GAGVSQSPSNKVTEKGKDVELRCDPISGHTALYWYRQSLGQGLEFLIYFQGNSAPDKSGLPSDRFSAERTGGSVSTLTIQRTQQEDSAVYLCASSLLPGTVTGANVLTFGAGSRLTVL.

The chain carries TRBV29-1 and TRBJ2-5; 16 bases are shared with TRBD2. From germline, CDR1 is SQVTM and CDR2 ANQGSEA. The length of the CDR3 is 14 residues. J was trimmed by 5 bases and V by 7 bases; bases with no gene match: 4. This CDR3 is CSGGTSGRAETQYF. CDR3 nucleotides: TGCAGCGGCGGGACTAGCGGGAGGGCCGAGACCCAGTACTTC.

The rearrangement joins TRBV9 to TRBJ1-1; D perhaps matches TRBD1 (5 bases). CDR1 is SGDLS, CDR2 YYNGEE, per germline. V lost 3 bases and J 1 base, leaving 16 bases between the germline ends. The CDR3 consists of 16 residues. The CDR3 region has the DNA TGTGCCAGCAGCGAGTTGGATGGCAGGGCGAACACTGAAGCTTTCTTT. It specifies CASSELDGRANTEAFF. Full variable domain (missing parts from reference TRBV9 and TRBJ1-1): DSGVTQTPKHLITATGQRVTLRCSPRSGDLSVYWYQQSLDQGLQFLIQYYNGEERAKGNILERFSAQQFPDLHSELNLSSLELGDSALYFCASSELDGRANTEAFFGQGTRLTVV.

The V gene is TRBV11-2, the J gene TRBJ1-3; possibly TRBD1 for D (5 bases). Trimming cost V 0 bases and J 2 bases, with 5 bases left between them. The CDR3 contains 14 residues. Germline CDR1 is SGHAT and CDR2 is FQNNGV. The CDR3 DNA sequence: TGTGCCAGCAGCTTAGACAGGGCTGGAAACACCATATATTTT. Its protein is CASSLDRAGNTIYF.

The V gene is TRBV11-2, the J gene TRBJ2-2; 14 bases agree with TRBD2. The CDR3 is 17 amino acids. The V segment lost 5 bases and the J segment 7 bases; nucleotides outside the gene matches: 9. Germline CDR1 SGHAT, CDR2 FQNNGV. CDR3 DNA: TGTGCCAGCAGCCCCAGACTAGCGGGAGGGCGCGGCGGGGAGCTGTTTTTT. This translates into CASSPRLAGGRGGELFF.

The chain recombines TRBV7-9 with TRBJ1-2; 7 bases are shared with TRBD1. The CDR3 loop spans 15 amino acids. Germline CDR1 is SEHNR and CDR2 is FQNEAQ (reference sequence). The J segment lost 5 bases and the V segment lost 5 bases, leaving 11 bases of the junction unmatched. For the CDR3, the DNA is TGTGCCAGCAGCCGCACCCAACAGGGGACGTATGGCTACACCTTC. Its protein product is CASSRTQQGTYGYTF.

This clone was seen a single time. The chain combines TRBV28 with TRBJ1-2, with 8 bases identical to TRBD1. The V and J ends lost 5 bases and 3 bases, in that order; junction bases with no gene match: 14. Looked up from germline, CDR1 is MDHEN and CDR2 is SYDVKM. The CDR3 covers 17 residues. The CDR3 DNA follows: TGTGCCAGCAGTCTCTGGGACAGGACTATTCCCGACTATGGCTACACCTTC. Its protein product is CASSLWDRTIPDYGYTF.

The chain recombines TRBV7-2 with TRBJ1-1; D not resolved. Trimming took off 6 bases at V and 4 bases at J, with 15 bases between the two ends. The V gene's germline CDR1 is SGHTA and CDR2 FQGNSA. The CDR3 spans 14 residues. This CDR3 reads CASSLGGSITEAFF. For the CDR3, the DNA is TGTGCCAGCAGTCTGGGAGGGTCTATCACTGAAGCTTTCTTT.

This chain uses TRBV15 with TRBJ2-7; D not certain. V was pared by 0 bases and J by 6 bases, with 12 bases between. Germline loops: CDR1 LNHNV, CDR2 YYDKDF (reference sequence). The CDR3 is 14 amino acids. As DNA, the CDR3 is TGTGCCACCAGCAGAGATTTCAGTTCAAGCGAGCAGTACTTC. Translation gives CATSRDFSSSEQYF.

J is TRBJ2-1 and V is TRBV15; D is uncertain. The CDR3 loop spans 15 amino acids. CDR1 is LNHNV and CDR2 is YYDKDF in the germline V gene (reference sequence). V gave up 7 bases and J gave up 7 bases, with 20 bases separating them. The CDR3 DNA is TGTGCCACCACCTCCCAGGATACGCGAAGAAATGAGCAGTTCTTC. Translated: CATTSQDTRRNEQFF.

Only one count was recorded for this clone. The J gene is TRBJ1-6, the V gene TRBV13; D is perhaps TRBD1 (5 bases). Germline CDR1 and CDR2: PRHDT and FYEKMQ (reference sequence). This CDR3 region has 13 residues. Between the trimmed V and J ends, which lost 5 bases and 7 bases, there was a span of 9 bases. The CDR3 DNA sequence: TGTGCCAGCAGCGCAGGGTGGAATTCACCCCTCCACTTT. Amino acid sequence: CASSAGWNSPLHF.

The chain is built from TRBV5-1 and TRBJ2-5; 7 bases line up with TRBD2. This CDR3 contains 15 residues. Looked up from germline, CDR1 is SGHRS and CDR2 is YFSETQ. With 0 bases clipped from V and 4 bases from J, the junction kept 6 bases outside the gene matches. CDR3 sequence reads: CASSLGSSGGETQYF. The CDR3 coding sequence is TGCGCCAGCAGCTTGGGGTCTAGCGGTGGAGAGACCCAGTACTTC.